These 20 T cell receptor beta chains originate from one sample sequenced in a study of cytomegalovirus exposure and HLA in healthy donors. Primers for the PCR totalled 60 Vbeta and 13 Jbeta. Profiled with immunoSEQ multiplex PCR; TCRdb holds only in-frame clones, not every one. The sample contains fewer than 150,000 clones, around 79% of which appear only once. The source material was PBMCs. These TCRs come from a male donor in good health and CMV-seronegative.

In this sample, this clone turned up a few times. This chain uses TRBV4-1 with TRBJ1-4; 7 bases fit TRBD1. V lost 0 bases, J lost 3 bases, and 7 bases stayed unmatched. Germline-derived CDR1 and CDR2 are MGHRA and YSYEKL. This CDR3 comprises 17 residues. DNA of the CDR3: TGCGCCAGCAGCCAAGACGACGGCGGGACAGCTAATGAAAAACTGTTTTTT. It encodes CASSQDDGGTANEKLFF.

This clone was counted a few times. The V call is TRBV10-3, the J call TRBJ1-1; TRBD1 matches at 9 bases. J gave up 0 bases and V 3 bases, and 14 bases lay outside the gene matches. The germline CDR1 and CDR2 sequences are ENHRY and SYGVKD. The CDR3 loop spans 19 amino acids. CDR3 region: CAISERRPGQGQMNTEAFF. The CDR3 DNA reads TGTGCCATCAGTGAAAGGCGTCCGGGACAGGGACAAATGAACACTGAAGCTTTCTTT.

This clone appeared once. V is TRBV7-6 and J is TRBJ1-2, with D possibly being TRBD1 (5 bases). Per the germline V gene, CDR1 is SGHVS and CDR2 is FNYEAQ. CDR3 length: 14 residues. Trimming took 5 bases from V and 6 from J, leaving 16 bases between them. The CDR3, as DNA: TGTGCCAGCAGCCCTGATGGGGGGGGAGATGGCTACACCTTC. It encodes CASSPDGGGDGYTF.

This chain connects TRBV30 to TRBJ1-5; D unclear. CDR1 is GTSNPN and CDR2 is SVGIG in the germline V gene (reference sequence). This CDR3 region has 15 residues. Trimming removed 4 bases at V and 2 bases at J, with 15 bases between. The CDR3: CAWTRGSLRNQPQHF. As DNA, the CDR3 is TGTGCCTGGACGCGAGGCTCACTTCGCAATCAGCCCCAGCATTTT.

This clone has more than one count but fewer than ten. The chain has TRBV7-3 and TRBJ2-5; TRBD2 agrees at 11 bases. Germline CDR1 SGHTA, CDR2 FQGTGA. The V segment lost 5 bases and the J segment 2 bases; nucleotides outside the gene matches: 7. The CDR3 length is 16 residues. In nucleotides, the CDR3 is TGTGCCAGCAGCATCGGGACTAGCGGATCTCAAGAGACCCAGTACTTC. Protein product: CASSIGTSGSQETQYF.

The V and J genes are TRBV6-5 and TRBJ2-2, with 10 bases fitting TRBD2. CDR1 and CDR2 (germline): MNHEY, SVGAGI. Trimming cost V 2 bases and J 4 bases; bases outside gene matches: 1. The CDR3 is made up of 15 amino acids. This CDR3 is CASSYLAGATGELFF. The CDR3 nucleotides are TGTGCCAGCAGTTACCTAGCGGGAGCCACCGGGGAGCTGTTTTTT.

This clone was counted many times. The chain has TRBV11-2 and TRBJ1-2; 7 bases map to TRBD1. V shed 5 bases and J 7 bases; nucleotides not matched to a gene: 10. The CDR3 is 14 amino acids. Germline assignment: CDR1 SGHAT and CDR2 FQNNGV. The CDR3 DNA reads TGTGCCAGCAGCGAATTACAGGGGTACAGTGGCTACACCTTC. This codes for CASSELQGYSGYTF.

This clone has more than one count but fewer than ten. The chain employs TRBV14 and TRBJ1-1; the D gene is possibly TRBD1 (6 bases). The V end lost 4 bases, the J end lost 3 bases, and 15 bases lay between the germline ends. Germline V gene lookup returns CDR1 SGHDN and CDR2 FVKESK. The CDR3 is made up of 15 amino acids. CDR3 in DNA: TGTGCCAGCAGCCCCCGGGGGGCCCTCTACACTGAAGCTTTCTTT. Its protein product is CASSPRGALYTEAFF.

This clone was observed a few times. The V call is TRBV10-3, the J call TRBJ2-5; D call uncertain. Germline loops: CDR1 ENHRY, CDR2 SYGVKD. The CDR3 sequence is 13 residues long. Trimming removed 6 bases at V and 4 bases at J, with 12 bases between. CDR3 amino acids: CAIRASLGETQYF. The CDR3 DNA follows: TGTGCCATCAGAGCGTCCCTGGGAGAGACCCAGTACTTC.

The rearrangement uses TRBV11-2 and TRBJ1-5; D is undetermined. CDR3 length equals 15 residues. Germline V gives CDR1 SGHAT, CDR2 FQNNGV. V was pared by 4 bases and J by 0 bases, with 10 bases between. The CDR3 region has the DNA TGTGCCAGCAGCTCCAGACATGGTAGCAATCAGCCCCAGCATTTT. Translating it yields CASSSRHGSNQPQHF.

The chain joins TRBV29-1 to TRBJ2-1, with 11 bases matching TRBD2. This CDR3 is built from 15 residues. Per germline, CDR1 SQVTM and CDR2 ANQGSEA. V lost 3 bases to trimming and J lost 3 bases; unmatched junction nucleotides: 4. The CDR3 reads CSVDAGLAVYNEQFF. CDR3 DNA: TGCAGCGTTGACGCGGGACTAGCGGTCTACAATGAGCAGTTCTTC.

V gene TRBV6-4 combines with J gene TRBJ2-2, with D possibly TRBD1 on 5 matching bases. From germline, CDR1 is MRHNA and CDR2 SNTAGT. The length of the CDR3 is 13 residues. Trimming left V 6 bases short and J 6 bases short, with 11 bases between. In nucleotides, the CDR3 is TGTGCCAGCAGCCCAGGGTGGGCCGGGGAGCTGTTTTTT. Residues: CASSPGWAGELFF.

This clone was seen only once. J is TRBJ2-1 and V is TRBV29-1, with 12 bases fitting TRBD1. V shed 1 base and J 8 bases; nucleotides not matched to a gene: 6. This CDR3 comprises 15 residues. Germline V gene lookup returns CDR1 SQVTM and CDR2 ANQGSEA. The CDR3 DNA follows: TGCAGCGTTGAAGCCCGGGACAGGGGGCCGGATGAGCAGTTCTTC. This codes for CSVEARDRGPDEQFF.

V gene TRBV18 combines with J gene TRBJ2-3; 12 nucleotides align to TRBD2. The CDR3 sequence is 18 residues long. From germline, CDR1 is KGHSH and CDR2 LQKENI. The V gene end was trimmed by 1 base and the J gene end by 0 bases; junction bases not matched to a gene: 5. This CDR3 is CASSPLPGTSGSTDTQYF. DNA of the CDR3: TGTGCCAGCTCACCACTCCCCGGGACTAGCGGGAGCACAGATACGCAGTATTTT.

The chain joins TRBV2 to TRBJ1-1; no clear D gene. There are 14 residues in the CDR3. Germline V gene data show CDR1 as SNHLY and CDR2 as FYNNEI. Trimming shortened V by 5 bases and J by 5 bases, and 15 bases separated the two germline ends. In DNA, the CDR3 is TGTGCCAGCAGTCCCCCGGCGGGTAAGACTGAAGCTTTCTTT. Translated, it gives CASSPPAGKTEAFF.

The chain joins TRBV9 to TRBJ2-7; 7 bases match TRBD1. Germline V lookup: CDR1 SGDLS, CDR2 YYNGEE. The ends lost 0 bases at V and 0 bases at J; junction bases unmatched: 3. CDR3 size: 15 residues. The CDR3 region is CASSVAWDSSYEQYF. CDR3 bases: TGTGCCAGCAGCGTAGCTTGGGACAGCTCCTACGAGCAGTACTTC.

The rearrangement links TRBV6-1 to TRBJ1-4, with 9 bases that match TRBD1. The germline CDR1 and CDR2 sequences are MNHNS and SASEGT. The CDR3 length is 12 residues. The trim removed 11 bases at V and 8 bases at J, leaving 6 bases unmatched. The CDR3 DNA reads TGTGCCTGCGGGACAGGGCCCGAAAAACTGTTTTTT. As protein: CACGTGPEKLFF.

The genes are TRBV5-1 and TRBJ2-3, with no clear D. Germline CDR1 SGHRS, CDR2 YFSETQ. Trimming stripped 4 bases from V and 6 bases from J, with 12 bases between. This CDR3 spans 13 amino acids. CDR3 sequence: CASSLGAGDTQYF. In DNA form, the CDR3 reads TGCGCCAGCAGCCTAGGAGCCGGGGATACGCAGTATTTT.

The chain links TRBV5-4 to TRBJ1-5, with 10 bases identical to TRBD1. J lost 0 bases, V lost 10 bases, and 10 bases had no gene match. CDR3 length: 16 residues. Germline assignment: CDR1 SGHNT and CDR2 YYREEE (reference sequence). CDR3: CAGCGTGVHSNQPQHF. In DNA, the CDR3 is TGTGCCGGATGCGGGACAGGGGTCCATAGCAATCAGCCCCAGCATTTT.

The gene calls are TRBV7-6 and TRBJ2-7; a possible D gene is TRBD2 (7 bases). This CDR3 has 16 residues. V was cut by 5 bases and J by 1 base, with 18 bases left in between. Per germline, CDR1 SGHVS and CDR2 FNYEAQ. CDR3 nucleotide sequence: TGTGCCAGCAGCCCCATGGGGAGGGGGGAGTCCTACGAGCAGTACTTC. The encoded protein is CASSPMGRGESYEQYF.